The table lists the clone carrying this T cell receptor (beta chain) with a few counts. Antigen: not known. This sample stems from a study of T-cell memory formation after mild COVID-19. Overall study findings and caveats: Among clones contracting day 15 to 85, CD4/CD8 was balanced, whereas later expanders leaned CD4+. SARS-CoV-2 specificity of second-wave clones peaking day 37 was unconfirmed. For contracting clones, CD4+ ones sat mainly in CM and EM, CD8+ in EMRA. Cross-reactive memory seemingly joined, as some responding clones were found in pre-infection memory.

One entry per CDR3 protein, called by TCRdb with MiXCR from the 5' RACE reads. Among about 400,000 distinct CDR3 sequences listed, 13% to 15% were seen once. The CDR3 has 14 amino acids. CDR1 and CDR2 (germline): SGHTA, FQGNSA. V lost 5 bases and J 0 bases, leaving 11 bases between the germline ends. Material: PBMCs or a T cell subset sorted from them (not recorded which). This chain joins TRBV7-2 and TRBJ2-7, with no clear D. This clonotype originated in a man younger than 35 who had mild COVID-19 (a few samples of this study predate the infection). Cell type and time point are not known. This chain's CDR3 is CASSQRWSSYEQYF. CDR3 sequence (DNA): TGTGCCAGCAGCCAAAGGTGGAGCTCCTACGAGCAGTACTTC.